Presented here are 2 T cell receptor beta chains from one specimen sequenced in a study of cytomegalovirus exposure and HLA in healthy donors. The study ran its PCR with 60 Vbeta and 13 Jbeta primers. Only in-frame clones appear in the TCRdb table, and some are missing; sequencing was by immunoSEQ multiplex PCR. The sample shows approximately 120,000 clones, 60% to 80% of them seen only once. The sequenced sample consisted of PBMCs. The receptors come from a man aged 30 to 45 in good health and CMV-seronegative.

The J gene is TRBJ2-5, the V gene TRBV7-2, with D possibly TRBD2 on 5 matching bases. The CDR3 sequence is 13 residues long. Germline V lookup: CDR1 SGHTA, CDR2 FQGNSA. Deletions cut 5 bases from V and 1 base from J, with 8 bases between. The CDR3 here is CASSLGSQETQYF. The CDR3 coding sequence is TGTGCCAGCAGCCTAGGGAGCCAAGAGACCCAGTACTTC.

J is TRBJ2-7 and V is TRBV7-9, with 9 bases identical to TRBD1. Germline V gene sequence: CDR1 SEHNR, CDR2 FQNEAQ (reference sequence). J gave up 7 bases and V 5 bases, and 15 bases lay outside the gene matches. CDR3 size: 16 residues. The CDR3 DNA reads TGTGCCAGCAGCACTGCCGGGACAGGGTCCCACCTGGAGCAGTACTTC. Protein: CASSTAGTGSHLEQYF. The full variable domain, completed using reference TRBV7-9 and TRBJ2-7, is DTGVSQNPRHKITKRGQNVTFRCDPISEHNRLYWYRQTLGQGPEFLTYFQNEAQLEKSRLLSDRFSAERPKGSFSTLEIQRTEQGDSAMYLCASSTAGTGSHLEQYFGPGTRLTVT.